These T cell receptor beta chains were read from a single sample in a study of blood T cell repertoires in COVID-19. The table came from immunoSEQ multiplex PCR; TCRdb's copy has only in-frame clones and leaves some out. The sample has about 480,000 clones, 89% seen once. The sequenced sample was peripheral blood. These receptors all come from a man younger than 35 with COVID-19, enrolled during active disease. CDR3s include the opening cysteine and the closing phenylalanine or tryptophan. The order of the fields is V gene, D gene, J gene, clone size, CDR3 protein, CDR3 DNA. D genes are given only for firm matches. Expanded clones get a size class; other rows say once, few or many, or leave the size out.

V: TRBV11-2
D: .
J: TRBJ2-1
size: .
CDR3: CASSPGFSYNEQFF
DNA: TGTGCCAGCAGCCCGGGATTCTCCTACAATGAGCAGTTCTTC

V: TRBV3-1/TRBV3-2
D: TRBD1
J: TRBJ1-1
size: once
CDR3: CASSQVAQGARVTEAFF
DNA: TGTGCCAGCAGCCAAGTTGCCCAGGGGGCGCGAGTCACTGAAGCTTTCTTT

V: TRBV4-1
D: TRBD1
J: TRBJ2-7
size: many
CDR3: CASSQDLDRGPAYEQYF
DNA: TGCGCCAGCAGCCAAGATTTGGACAGGGGTCCTGCCTACGAGCAGTACTTC

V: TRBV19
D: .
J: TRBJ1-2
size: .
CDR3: CASSETGDGYTF
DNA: TGTGCCAGTAGTGAGACAGGAGATGGCTACACCTTC

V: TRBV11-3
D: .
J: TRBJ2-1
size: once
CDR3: CASSLENSPHEQFF
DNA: TGTGCCAGCAGCTTAGAAAACTCCCCCCACGAGCAGTTCTTC

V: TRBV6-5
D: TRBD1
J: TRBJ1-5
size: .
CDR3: CASRPGGSQPQHF
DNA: TGTGCCAGCAGGCCAGGGGGTAGTCAGCCCCAGCATTTT

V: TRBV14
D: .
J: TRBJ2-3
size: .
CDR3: CASSPTLLLGRTDTQYF
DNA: TGTGCCAGCAGCCCCACTCTTCTTCTCGGTCGCACAGATACGCAGTATTTT

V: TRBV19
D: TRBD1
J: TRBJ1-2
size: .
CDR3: CASSTQSGTGTFSGYTF
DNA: TGTGCCAGTAGTACCCAATCGGGGACAGGGACCTTCTCTGGCTACACCTTC

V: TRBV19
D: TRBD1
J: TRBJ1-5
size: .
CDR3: CASSKYRGTNQPQHF
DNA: TGTGCCAGTAGTAAGTACAGGGGTACCAATCAGCCCCAGCATTTT

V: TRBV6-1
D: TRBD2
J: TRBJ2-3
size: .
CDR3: CASSELPLLREGQSDTQYF
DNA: TGTGCCAGCAGTGAACTCCCACTCTTGCGGGAGGGCCAATCCGATACGCAGTATTTT

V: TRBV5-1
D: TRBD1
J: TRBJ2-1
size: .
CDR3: CASRGTGSSYNEQFF
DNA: TGCGCCAGCAGGGGGACAGGGAGCTCCTACAATGAGCAGTTCTTC

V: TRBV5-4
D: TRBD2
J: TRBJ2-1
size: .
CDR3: CASSLGAGVYNEQFF
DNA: TGTGCCAGCAGCTTGGGAGCGGGGGTCTACAATGAGCAGTTCTTC

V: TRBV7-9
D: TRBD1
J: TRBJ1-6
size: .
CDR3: CASSPTGQGDSPLHF
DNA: TGTGCCAGCAGCCCTACGGGACAGGGAGATTCACCCCTCCACTTT

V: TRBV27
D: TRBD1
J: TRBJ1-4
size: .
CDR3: CASSPGQYNEKLFF
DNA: TGTGCCAGCAGTCCGGGACAGTATAATGAAAAACTGTTTTTT